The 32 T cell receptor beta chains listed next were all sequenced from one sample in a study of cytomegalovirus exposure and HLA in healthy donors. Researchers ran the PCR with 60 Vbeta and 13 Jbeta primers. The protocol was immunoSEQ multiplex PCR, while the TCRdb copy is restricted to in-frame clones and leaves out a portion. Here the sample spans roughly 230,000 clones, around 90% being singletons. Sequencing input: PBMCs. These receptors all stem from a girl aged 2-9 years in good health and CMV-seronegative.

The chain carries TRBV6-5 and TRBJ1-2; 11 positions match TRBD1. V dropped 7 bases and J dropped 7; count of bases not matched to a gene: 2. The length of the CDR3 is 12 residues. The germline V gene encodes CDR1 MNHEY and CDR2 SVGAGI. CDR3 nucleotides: TGTGCCAGCATCGGACAGGGGGCTGGCTACACCTTC. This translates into CASIGQGAGYTF.

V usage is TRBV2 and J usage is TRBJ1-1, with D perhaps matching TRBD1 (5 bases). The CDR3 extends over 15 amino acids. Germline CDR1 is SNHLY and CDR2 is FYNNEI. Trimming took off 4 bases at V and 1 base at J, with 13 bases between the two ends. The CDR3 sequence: CASSARRGRNTEAFF. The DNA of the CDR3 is TGTGCCAGCAGTGCGAGGCGGGGACGGAACACTGAAGCTTTCTTT.

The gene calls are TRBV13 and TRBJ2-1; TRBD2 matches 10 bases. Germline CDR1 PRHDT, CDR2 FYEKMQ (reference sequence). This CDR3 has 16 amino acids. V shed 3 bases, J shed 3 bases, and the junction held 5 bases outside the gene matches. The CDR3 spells CASSFQTSGFYNEQFF. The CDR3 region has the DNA TGTGCCAGCAGCTTCCAGACTAGCGGGTTCTACAATGAGCAGTTCTTC. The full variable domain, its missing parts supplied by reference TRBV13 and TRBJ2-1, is AAGVIQSPRHLIKEKRETATLKCYPIPRHDTVYWYQQGPGQDPQFLISFYEKMQSDKGSIPDRFSAQQFSDYHSELNMSSLELGDSALYFCASSFQTSGFYNEQFFGPGTRLTVL.

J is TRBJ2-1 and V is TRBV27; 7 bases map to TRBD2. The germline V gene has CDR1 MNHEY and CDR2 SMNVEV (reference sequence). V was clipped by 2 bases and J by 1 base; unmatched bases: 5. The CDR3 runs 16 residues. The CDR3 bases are TGTGCCAGCAGTTTAATGGCGGGAGAATCCTACAATGAGCAGTTCTTC. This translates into CASSLMAGESYNEQFF.

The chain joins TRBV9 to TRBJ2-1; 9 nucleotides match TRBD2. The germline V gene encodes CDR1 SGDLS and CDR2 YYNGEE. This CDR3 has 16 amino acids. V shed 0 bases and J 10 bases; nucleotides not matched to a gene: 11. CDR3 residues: CASSVVPAGGPREQFF. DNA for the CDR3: TGTGCCAGCAGCGTAGTCCCCGCGGGGGGGCCCAGAGAGCAGTTCTTC.

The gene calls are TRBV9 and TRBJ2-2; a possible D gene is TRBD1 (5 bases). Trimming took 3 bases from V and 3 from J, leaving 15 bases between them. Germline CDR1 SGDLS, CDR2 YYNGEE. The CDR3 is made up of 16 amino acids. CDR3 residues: CASSADRQHYTGELFF. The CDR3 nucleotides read TGTGCCAGCAGCGCCGACCGACAGCACTACACCGGGGAGCTGTTTTTT.

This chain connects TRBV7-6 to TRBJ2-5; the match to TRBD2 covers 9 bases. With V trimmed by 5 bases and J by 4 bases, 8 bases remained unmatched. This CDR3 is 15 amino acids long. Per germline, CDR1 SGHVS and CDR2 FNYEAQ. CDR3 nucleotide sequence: TGTGCCAGCAGCCGAGCGGGGGGCTGGGGAGAGACCCAGTACTTC. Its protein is CASSRAGGWGETQYF. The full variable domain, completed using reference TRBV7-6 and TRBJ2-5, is GAGVSQSPRYKVTKRGQDVALRCDPISGHVSLYWYRQALGQGPEFLTYFNYEAQQDKSGLPNDRFSAERPEGSISTLTIQRTEQRDSAMYRCASSRAGGWGETQYFGPGTRLLVL.

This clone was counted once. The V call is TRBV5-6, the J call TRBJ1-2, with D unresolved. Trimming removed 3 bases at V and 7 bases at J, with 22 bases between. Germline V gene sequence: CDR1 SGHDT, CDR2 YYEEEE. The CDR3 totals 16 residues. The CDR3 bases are TGTGCCAGCAGCTCCCCCAACGTCTTGATGTCTATTGGCTACACCTTC. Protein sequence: CASSSPNVLMSIGYTF. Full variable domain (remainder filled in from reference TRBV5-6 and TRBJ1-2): DAGVTQSPTHLIKTRGQQVTLRCSPKSGHDTVSWYQQALGQGPQFIFQYYEEEERQRGNFPDRFSGHQFPNYSSELNVNALLLGDSALYLCASSSPNVLMSIGYTFGSGTRLTVV.

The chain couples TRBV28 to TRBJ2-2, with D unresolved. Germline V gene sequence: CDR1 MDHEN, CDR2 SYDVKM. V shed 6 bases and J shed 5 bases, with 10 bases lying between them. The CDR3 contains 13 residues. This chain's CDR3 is CASSQVTTGELFF. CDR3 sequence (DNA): TGTGCCAGCAGCCAGGTTACGACCGGGGAGCTGTTTTTT.

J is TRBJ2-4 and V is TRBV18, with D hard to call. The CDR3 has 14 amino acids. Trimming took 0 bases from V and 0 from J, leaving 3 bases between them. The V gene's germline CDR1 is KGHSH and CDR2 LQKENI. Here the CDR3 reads CASSPPAAKNIQYF. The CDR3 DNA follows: TGTGCCAGCTCACCACCGGCAGCCAAAAACATTCAGTACTTC.

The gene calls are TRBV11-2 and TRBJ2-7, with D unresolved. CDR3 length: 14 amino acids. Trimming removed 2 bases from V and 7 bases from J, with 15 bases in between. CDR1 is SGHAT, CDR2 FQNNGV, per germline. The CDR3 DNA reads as TGTGCCAGCAGCTTATCGAATTACCTAAGAGAGCAGTACTTC. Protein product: CASSLSNYLREQYF.

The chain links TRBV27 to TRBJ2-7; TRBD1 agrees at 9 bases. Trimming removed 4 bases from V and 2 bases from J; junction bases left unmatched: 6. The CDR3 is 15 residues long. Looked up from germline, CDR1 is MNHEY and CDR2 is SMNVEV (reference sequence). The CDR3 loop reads CASSSQDRGPYEQYF. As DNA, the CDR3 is TGTGCCAGCAGTTCGCAGGACAGGGGACCCTACGAGCAGTACTTC.

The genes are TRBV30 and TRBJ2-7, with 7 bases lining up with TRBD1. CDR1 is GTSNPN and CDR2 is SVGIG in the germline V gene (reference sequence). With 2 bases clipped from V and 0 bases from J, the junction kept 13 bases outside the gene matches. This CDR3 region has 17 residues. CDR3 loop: CAWSRGTVSIPSYEQYF. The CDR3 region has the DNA TGTGCCTGGAGTAGGGGGACAGTTAGTATACCCTCCTACGAGCAGTACTTC.

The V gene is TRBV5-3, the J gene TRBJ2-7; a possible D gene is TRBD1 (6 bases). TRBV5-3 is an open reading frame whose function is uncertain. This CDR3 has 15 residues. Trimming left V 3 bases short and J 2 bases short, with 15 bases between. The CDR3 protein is CARSSLPDRTYEQYF. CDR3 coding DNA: TGTGCCAGAAGCTCCCTCCCCGACAGGACCTACGAGCAGTACTTC.

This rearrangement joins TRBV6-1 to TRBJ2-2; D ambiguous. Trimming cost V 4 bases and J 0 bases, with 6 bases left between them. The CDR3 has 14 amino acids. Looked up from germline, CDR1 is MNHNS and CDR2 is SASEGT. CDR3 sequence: CASSVSPNTGELFF. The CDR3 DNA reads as TGTGCCAGCAGTGTCAGTCCGAACACCGGGGAGCTGTTTTTT.

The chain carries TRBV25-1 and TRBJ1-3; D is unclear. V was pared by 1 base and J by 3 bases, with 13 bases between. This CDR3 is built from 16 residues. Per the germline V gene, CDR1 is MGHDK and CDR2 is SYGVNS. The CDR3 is CASSESSKQVGNTIYF. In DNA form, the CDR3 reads TGTGCCAGCAGTGAATCGAGTAAGCAGGTTGGAAACACCATATATTTT. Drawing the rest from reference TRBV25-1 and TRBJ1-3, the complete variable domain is EADIYQTPRYLVIGTGKKITLECSQTMGHDKMYWYQQDPGMELHLIHYSYGVNSTEKGDLSSESTVSRIRTEHFPLTLESARPSHTSQYLCASSESSKQVGNTIYFGEGSWLTVV.

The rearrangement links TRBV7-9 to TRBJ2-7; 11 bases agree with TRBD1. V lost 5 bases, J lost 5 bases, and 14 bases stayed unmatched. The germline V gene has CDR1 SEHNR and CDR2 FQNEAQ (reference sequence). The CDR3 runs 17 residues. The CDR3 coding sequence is TGTGCCAGCAGCCCCGCCATACGGGACAGGGGGAAGAACGAGCAGTACTTC. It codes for CASSPAIRDRGKNEQYF.

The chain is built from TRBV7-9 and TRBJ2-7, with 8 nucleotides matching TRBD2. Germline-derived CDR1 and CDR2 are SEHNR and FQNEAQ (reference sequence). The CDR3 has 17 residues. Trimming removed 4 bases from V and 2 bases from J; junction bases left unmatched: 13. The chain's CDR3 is CASSSERELSGAYEQYF. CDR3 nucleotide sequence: TGTGCCAGCAGCTCGGAGCGGGAGCTCTCCGGTGCCTACGAGCAGTACTTC.

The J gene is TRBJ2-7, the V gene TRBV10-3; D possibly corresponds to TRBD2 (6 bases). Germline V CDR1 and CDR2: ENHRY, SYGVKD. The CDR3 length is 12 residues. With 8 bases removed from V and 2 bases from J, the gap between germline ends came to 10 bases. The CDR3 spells CAIGGFTYEQYF. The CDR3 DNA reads TGTGCCATCGGGGGGTTTACCTACGAGCAGTACTTC.

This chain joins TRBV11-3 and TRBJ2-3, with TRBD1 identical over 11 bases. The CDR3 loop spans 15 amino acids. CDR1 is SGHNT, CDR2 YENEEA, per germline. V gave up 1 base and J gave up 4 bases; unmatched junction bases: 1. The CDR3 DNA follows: TGTGCCAGCAGCTTAGGGACAGGGGGCGCAGATACGCAGTATTTT. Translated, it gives CASSLGTGGADTQYF.

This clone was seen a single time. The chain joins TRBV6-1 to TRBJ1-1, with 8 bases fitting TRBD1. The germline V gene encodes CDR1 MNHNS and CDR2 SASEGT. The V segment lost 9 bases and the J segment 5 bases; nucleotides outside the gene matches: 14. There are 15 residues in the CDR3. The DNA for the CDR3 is TGTGCCAGTCTCGGGACAGGTGGGGCGGGAACTGAAGCTTTCTTT. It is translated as CASLGTGGAGTEAFF.

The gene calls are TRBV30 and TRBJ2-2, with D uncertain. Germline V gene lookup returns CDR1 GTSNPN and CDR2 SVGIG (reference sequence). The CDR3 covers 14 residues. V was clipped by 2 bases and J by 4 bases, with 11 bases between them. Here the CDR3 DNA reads TGTGCCTGGAGTATTGGAGACGGCACCGGGGAGCTGTTTTTT. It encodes CAWSIGDGTGELFF.

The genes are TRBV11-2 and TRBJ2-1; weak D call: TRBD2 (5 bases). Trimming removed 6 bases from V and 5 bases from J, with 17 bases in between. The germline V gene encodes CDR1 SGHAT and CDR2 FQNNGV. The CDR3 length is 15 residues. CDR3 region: CASSFIASGDNEQFF. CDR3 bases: TGTGCCAGCAGTTTTATAGCGTCAGGTGACAATGAGCAGTTCTTC.

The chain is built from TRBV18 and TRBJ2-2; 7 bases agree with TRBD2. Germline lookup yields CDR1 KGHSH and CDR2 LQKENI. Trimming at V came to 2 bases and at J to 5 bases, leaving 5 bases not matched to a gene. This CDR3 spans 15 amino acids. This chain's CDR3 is CASSPGREKTGELFF. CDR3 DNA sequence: TGTGCCAGCTCACCAGGGCGGGAGAAGACCGGGGAGCTGTTTTTT. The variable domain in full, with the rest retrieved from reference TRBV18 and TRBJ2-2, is NAGVMQNPRHLVRRRGQEARLRCSPMKGHSHVYWYRQLPEEGLKFMVYLQKENIIDESGMPKERFSAEFPKEGPSILRIQQVVRGDSAAYFCASSPGREKTGELFFGEGSRLTVL.

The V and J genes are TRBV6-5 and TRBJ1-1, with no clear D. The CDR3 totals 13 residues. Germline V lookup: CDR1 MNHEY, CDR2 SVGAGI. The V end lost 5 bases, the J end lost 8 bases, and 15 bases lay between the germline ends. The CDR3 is CASSRAGREEAFF. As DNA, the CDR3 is TGTGCCAGCAGTAGAGCCGGACGGGAGGAAGCTTTCTTT.

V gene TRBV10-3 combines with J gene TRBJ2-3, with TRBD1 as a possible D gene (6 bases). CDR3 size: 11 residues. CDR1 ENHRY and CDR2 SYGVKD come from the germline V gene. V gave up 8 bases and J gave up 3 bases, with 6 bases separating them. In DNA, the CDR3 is TGTGCCATCGGACAGACAGATACGCAGTATTTT. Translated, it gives CAIGQTDTQYF.

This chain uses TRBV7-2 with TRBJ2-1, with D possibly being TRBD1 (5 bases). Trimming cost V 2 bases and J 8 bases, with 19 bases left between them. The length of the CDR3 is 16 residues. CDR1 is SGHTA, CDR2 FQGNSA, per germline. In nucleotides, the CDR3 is TGTGCCAGCAGCTTAAGGGGCGCGGCTGCAGCAGATGAGCAGTTCTTC. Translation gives CASSLRGAAAADEQFF.

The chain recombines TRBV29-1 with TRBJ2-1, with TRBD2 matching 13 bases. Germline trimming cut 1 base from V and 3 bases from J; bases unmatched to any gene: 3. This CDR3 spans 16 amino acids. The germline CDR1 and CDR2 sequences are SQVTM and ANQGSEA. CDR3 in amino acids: CSVEVGTSGIYNEQFF. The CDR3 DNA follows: TGCAGCGTTGAAGTCGGGACTAGCGGGATCTACAATGAGCAGTTCTTC.

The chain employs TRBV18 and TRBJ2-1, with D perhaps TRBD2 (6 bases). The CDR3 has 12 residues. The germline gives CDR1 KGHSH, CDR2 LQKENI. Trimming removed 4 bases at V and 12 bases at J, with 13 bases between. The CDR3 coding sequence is TGTGCCAGCTCACAGGGACTCCCTGTGCAGTTCTTC. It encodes CASSQGLPVQFF.

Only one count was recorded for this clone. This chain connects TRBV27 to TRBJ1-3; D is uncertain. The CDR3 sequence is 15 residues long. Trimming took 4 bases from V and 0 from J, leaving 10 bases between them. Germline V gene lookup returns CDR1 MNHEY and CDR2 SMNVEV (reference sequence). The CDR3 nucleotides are TGTGCCAGCAGTTCGGGTCTGCCCTCTGGAAACACCATATATTTT. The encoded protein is CASSSGLPSGNTIYF.

The CDR3 DNA sequence: TGTGCCAGCACCCAGACAGGGGTTGGCTACACCTTC. Translated, it gives CASTQTGVGYTF. The chain uses TRBV7-9 and TRBJ1-2; 8 nucleotides agree with TRBD1. Germline trimming cut 7 bases from V and 7 bases from J; bases unmatched to any gene: 5. This CDR3 is 12 amino acids long. Germline CDR1 is SEHNR and CDR2 is FQNEAQ (reference sequence).

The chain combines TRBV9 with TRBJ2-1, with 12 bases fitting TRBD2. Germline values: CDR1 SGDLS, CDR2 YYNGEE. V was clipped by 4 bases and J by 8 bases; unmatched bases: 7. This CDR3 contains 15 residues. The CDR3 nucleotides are TGTGCCAGCAGCCCCCTAGCGGGGGGGCACGATGAGCAGTTCTTC. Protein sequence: CASSPLAGGHDEQFF.